This T cell receptor (beta chain) was found in a study of T cell repertoires in cytomegalovirus infection. The length of the CDR3 is 16 residues. With 2 bases clipped from V and 3 bases from J, the junction kept 3 bases outside the gene matches. Per the germline V gene, CDR1 is MNHEY and CDR2 is SVGEGT. There are many counts of this clonotype. TCRdb independently ran MiXCR on the reads; one entry per CDR3 protein. The sample includes 300,000 or so distinct CDR3 sequences, 9.6% of them seen just once. This chain connects TRBV6-2 or TRBV6-3 to TRBJ2-1, with TRBD1 identical over 11 bases. Sequenced input: PBMCs. This receptor was identified in a human donor in good health (CMV status not recorded). Some clones in this sample may be carry-over from other donors' samples. The CDR3 protein is CASSYGGTGGYNEQFF. For the CDR3, the DNA is TGTGCCAGCAGTTACGGGGGGACAGGGGGCTACAATGAGCAGTTCTTC.